These 27 T cell receptor beta chains were sequenced from one sample in a study of T cell repertoires in cytomegalovirus infection (dated by TCRdb to about 2019). Data came from an Illumina HiSeq 1500. The raw public data were reprocessed by TCRdb itself: fastp quality trimming at Q25, MiXCR clonotype calling, in-frame beta chains only. Records with the same CDR3 protein are collapsed into one entry carrying the most frequent genes and DNA. This sample gives about 180,000 distinct CDR3 sequences in total; 17% of them show up just once. The ten largest make up under 30% of the sample. The material sequenced was CD8+ T cells from PBMCs. The receptors originated from a human donor in good health (CMV status not recorded). Some clones in this sample may be carry-over from other donors' samples.

The chain recombines TRBV12-3 or TRBV12-4 with TRBJ2-1; D uncertain. The CDR3 spans 11 residues. V lost 11 bases and J 1 base, leaving 6 bases between the germline ends. CDR3 coding DNA: TGTGCCTGCGGATCCTACAATGAGCAGTTCTTC. It encodes CACGSYNEQFF.

This clonotype was counted only a few times. V and J are TRBV28 and TRBJ1-2; possible D gene TRBD1, 6 bases. The CDR3 has 13 residues. The germline CDR1 and CDR2 sequences are MDHEN and SYDVKM. V lost 6 bases and J 9 bases, leaving 17 bases between the germline ends. The CDR3 nucleotides read TGTGCCAGCAGCCGCAGGGGTCTGCGTAGCTACACCTTC. Amino acids: CASSRRGLRSYTF.

This clonotype was seen only a few times. This chain links TRBV11-2 with TRBJ2-7; a possible D gene is TRBD1 (6 bases). Trimming took 0 bases from V and 6 from J, leaving 18 bases between them. The CDR3 extends over 16 amino acids. CDR1 and CDR2 (germline): SGHAT, FQNNGV. The CDR3 spells CASSLDEQGYSFEQYF. Written as DNA, the CDR3 is TGTGCCAGCAGCTTAGATGAGCAGGGGTACTCTTTCGAGCAGTACTTC.

The chain is built from TRBV20-1 and TRBJ2-1; 11 bases map to TRBD2. Unmatched junction bases numbered 2, after V lost 3 bases and J lost 4 bases. Germline V lookup: CDR1 DFQATT, CDR2 SNEGSKA (reference sequence). The CDR3 extends over 14 amino acids. CDR3 in amino acids: CSARGLADYNEQFF. The CDR3 DNA is TGCAGTGCTAGGGGACTAGCGGATTACAATGAGCAGTTCTTC.

This clonotype came up a few times. This rearrangement joins TRBV12-3 or TRBV12-4 to TRBJ1-3; D gene uncertain. The CDR3 is 11 residues long. Trimming shortened V by 7 bases and J by 4 bases, and 5 bases separated the two germline ends. The CDR3: CASTLGNTIYF. DNA of the CDR3: TGTGCCAGCACCTTAGGAAACACCATATATTTT.

The chain is built from TRBV7-6 and TRBJ1-1; 8 bases agree with TRBD1. Germline V gene lookup returns CDR1 SGHVS and CDR2 FNYEAQ. V was pared by 4 bases and J by 0 bases, with 4 bases of the junction left unmatched. The CDR3 totals 15 residues. CDR3 amino acids: CASSSRTGLNTEAFF. Here the CDR3 DNA reads TGTGCCAGCAGCTCAAGGACAGGGCTGAACACTGAAGCTTTCTTT.

This clonotype turned up a few times. The chain uses TRBV28 and TRBJ1-4, with D uncertain. The CDR3 consists of 14 residues. Germline loops: CDR1 MDHEN, CDR2 SYDVKM. Trimming shortened V by 3 bases and J by 5 bases, and 10 bases separated the two germline ends. This CDR3 is CASSLSHWNEKLFF. CDR3 in DNA: TGTGCCAGCAGTTTGTCCCACTGGAATGAAAAACTGTTTTTT.

This clonotype has just a few counts. The chain uses TRBV11-2 and TRBJ1-5, with D uncertain. V was clipped by 4 bases and J by 6 bases, with 7 bases between them. The germline CDR1 and CDR2 sequences are SGHAT and FQNNGV. This CDR3 comprises 12 residues. The CDR3 here is CASSWEGQPQHF. In nucleotides, the CDR3 is TGTGCCAGCAGCTGGGAGGGTCAGCCCCAGCATTTT. The full variable domain, completed using reference TRBV11-2 and TRBJ1-5, is EAGVAQSPRYKIIEKRQSVAFWCNPISGHATLYWYQQILGQGPKLLIQFQNNGVVDDSQLPKDRFSAERLKGVDSTLKIQPAKLEDSAVYLCASSWEGQPQHFGDGTRLSIL.

This clonotype was seen more than once but under ten times. Germline and junction disagree at one end, which may indicate a read error. The chain has TRBV4-1 and TRBJ1-5; D unclear. Germline values: CDR1 MGHRA, CDR2 YSYEKL. The CDR3 spans 14 residues. The CDR3 sequence: CASSQERSNQPQHF. The CDR3 nucleotides are TGTGCCAGCAGCCAAGAGCGGAGCAATCAGCCCCAGCATTTT.

This clonotype was picked up a small number of times. The rearrangement links TRBV28 to TRBJ1-1; 7 bases map to TRBD1. The CDR3 has 15 amino acids. The trim removed 3 bases at V and 10 bases at J, leaving 14 bases unmatched. The V gene's germline CDR1 is MDHEN and CDR2 SYDVKM. CDR3 loop: CASSFTGDILRGAFF. CDR3 DNA: TGTGCCAGCAGTTTTACAGGGGACATTCTCCGAGGAGCTTTCTTT.

This clonotype has a handful of counts. The rearrangement links TRBV7-6 to TRBJ2-2; D call uncertain. Germline V lookup: CDR1 SGHVS, CDR2 FNYEAQ. This CDR3 has 13 residues. Trimming stripped 5 bases from V and 2 bases from J, with 6 bases between. The CDR3 DNA is TGTGCCAGCAGCGTCACTAACACCGGGGAGCTGTTTTTT. Residues: CASSVTNTGELFF. The whole variable domain, remainder taken from reference TRBV7-6 and TRBJ2-2, is GAGVSQSPRYKVTKRGQDVALRCDPISGHVSLYWYRQALGQGPEFLTYFNYEAQQDKSGLPNDRFSAERPEGSISTLTIQRTEQRDSAMYRCASSVTNTGELFFGEGSRLTVL.

This clonotype was picked up one time. V is TRBV7-9 and J is TRBJ2-1; 7 bases line up with TRBD2. CDR1 SEHNR and CDR2 FQNEAQ come from the germline V gene (reference sequence). V shed 1 base, J shed 6 bases, and the junction held 9 bases outside the gene matches. This CDR3 spans 16 amino acids. The CDR3 coding sequence is TGTGCCAGCAGCTTAGATGGAGGCGGGAGATTCAATGAGCAGTTCTTC. Protein product: CASSLDGGGRFNEQFF.

The rearrangement joins TRBV6-2 or TRBV6-3 to TRBJ2-1; TRBD2 agrees at 7 bases. Unmatched junction bases numbered 14, after V lost 6 bases and J lost 0 bases. The CDR3 is made up of 18 amino acids. CDR1 and CDR2 from the germline V gene are MNHEY and SVGEGT. DNA for the CDR3: TGTGCCAGCAGCCTCATACCAGGTGGCGGGGGCTCCTACAATGAGCAGTTCTTC. Its protein is CASSLIPGGGGSYNEQFF.

This clonotype was counted a few times. V and J are TRBV2 and TRBJ2-1; TRBD1 matches at 9 bases. This CDR3 contains 15 residues. Unmatched junction bases numbered 8, after V lost 7 bases and J lost 4 bases. Germline V gene sequence: CDR1 SNHLY, CDR2 FYNNEI. The CDR3 DNA is TGTGCCAGCACCCCCGGGACAGGGTCTTACAATGAGCAGTTCTTC. This gives the protein CASTPGTGSYNEQFF.

The rearrangement links TRBV6-5 to TRBJ2-2; 8 bases match TRBD1. The germline V gene has CDR1 MNHEY and CDR2 SVGAGI. Germline trimming cut 4 bases from V and 1 base from J; bases unmatched to any gene: 2. The CDR3 is made up of 15 amino acids. CDR3 nucleotide sequence: TGTGCCAGCAGTTGGGGACAGGTGAACACCGGGGAGCTGTTTTTT. Translated, it gives CASSWGQVNTGELFF.

V usage is TRBV7-9 and J usage is TRBJ2-7, with D possibly matching TRBD2 (7 bases). Germline V gives CDR1 SEHNR, CDR2 FQNEAQ (reference sequence). The V gene lost 1 base and the J gene lost 6 bases, with 13 bases spanning the gap. CDR3 length: 14 amino acids. In DNA form, the CDR3 reads TGTGCCAGCAGCTTAGTGGCGGGGGCGGTCGAGCAGTACTTC. Amino acids: CASSLVAGAVEQYF.

This chain links TRBV4-1 with TRBJ2-7; 8 bases map to TRBD2. Unmatched junction bases numbered 6, after V lost 3 bases and J lost 2 bases. The CDR3 is made up of 15 amino acids. Germline CDR1 and CDR2: MGHRA and YSYEKL. The chain's CDR3 is CASSQVAGSPYEQYF. Here the CDR3 DNA reads TGCGCCAGCAGCCAGGTAGCGGGGTCTCCCTACGAGCAGTACTTC.

The chain links TRBV6-6 to TRBJ2-3, with D tentatively TRBD1 or TRBD2 (5 bases each). Germline CDR1 MNHNY, CDR2 SVGAGI (reference sequence). Trimming stripped 4 bases from V and 0 bases from J, with 14 bases between. The CDR3 consists of 16 residues. CDR3 nucleotide sequence: TGTGCCAGCAGTTCGGGACCCGCTTTGAGCACAGATACGCAGTATTTT. This codes for CASSSGPALSTDTQYF.

The DNA for the CDR3 is TGTGCCAGCAGTGGAGGGCAGGGGGCGAAGGGGCCCTTGACTTTTAAAACGGTTTTTTACGAGCAGTACTTC. Translation: CASSGGQGAKGPLTFKTVFYEQYF. The V and J genes are TRBV25-1 and TRBJ2-7; 8 bases are a match to TRBD1. The CDR3 is made up of 24 amino acids. From germline, CDR1 is MGHDK and CDR2 SYGVNS. V dropped 4 bases and J dropped 4; count of bases not matched to a gene: 36.

The V call is TRBV7-9, the J call TRBJ2-3; the D is unclear. V was pared by 0 bases and J by 1 base, with 8 bases between. This CDR3 region has 15 residues. CDR1 is SEHNR, CDR2 FQNEAQ, per germline (reference sequence). For the CDR3, the DNA is TGTGCCAGCAGCTTAGCGGACGGTCGCACAGATACGCAGTATTTT. This translates into CASSLADGRTDTQYF. Full variable domain (remainder filled in from reference TRBV7-9 and TRBJ2-3): DTGVSQNPRHKITKRGQNVTFRCDPISEHNRLYWYRQTLGQGPEFLTYFQNEAQLEKSRLLSDRFSAERPKGSFSTLEIQRTEQGDSAMYLCASSLADGRTDTQYFGPGTRLTVL.

The genes are TRBV7-2 and TRBJ1-1; D gene unclear. Per germline, CDR1 SGHTA and CDR2 FQGNSA. The V end lost 4 bases, the J end lost 3 bases, and 24 bases lay between the germline ends. This CDR3 has 18 residues. CDR3 region: CASSSNPYRGPRYTEAFF. The CDR3 DNA is TGTGCCAGCAGCTCGAACCCGTACAGAGGACCACGGTACACTGAAGCTTTCTTT.

V gene TRBV27 combines with J gene TRBJ1-2, with a weak D call TRBD1 (5 bases). Trimming shortened V by 2 bases and J by 5 bases, and 9 bases separated the two germline ends. The CDR3 has 13 residues. Germline V gene sequence: CDR1 MNHEY, CDR2 SMNVEV (reference sequence). The CDR3 DNA follows: TGTGCCAGCAGTTTAGGGGCTACTTATGGCTACACCTTC. It translates to CASSLGATYGYTF.

There are a few counts of this clonotype. The chain is built from TRBV13 and TRBJ2-1; 9 bases are shared with TRBD1. The length of the CDR3 is 14 residues. The trim removed 6 bases at V and 7 bases at J, leaving 7 bases unmatched. CDR1 and CDR2 from the germline V gene are PRHDT and FYEKMQ (reference sequence). CDR3 in DNA: TGTGCCAGCAGTCGCCGGGACAGGGTAAATGAGCAGTTCTTC. It is translated as CASSRRDRVNEQFF.

The rearrangement uses TRBV7-9 and TRBJ1-1; D gene ambiguous. This CDR3 is 11 amino acids long. V was cut by 3 bases and J by 11 bases, with 10 bases left in between. CDR1 and CDR2 (germline): SEHNR, FQNEAQ (reference sequence). CDR3 loop: CASSLYGFAFF. The CDR3 DNA reads TGTGCCAGCAGCTTGTATGGGTTTGCTTTCTTT.

With regard to this clonotype: Germline is not matched at one junction end, which may reflect a read error. The chain recombines TRBV7-9 with TRBJ2-1, with D perhaps assigned TRBD1 or TRBD2 (5 bases each). Germline V gene lookup returns CDR1 SEHNR and CDR2 FQNEAQ (reference sequence). This CDR3 comprises 15 residues. CDR3 sequence: CASSLAQGWYNEQFF. Written as DNA, the CDR3 is TGTGCCAGCAGCCTAGCCCAGGGTTGGTACAATGAGCAGTTCTTC.

The J gene is TRBJ2-5, the V gene TRBV7-2, with D perhaps TRBD2 (6 bases). V lost 1 base and J lost 0, with 9 bases in between. The CDR3 has 15 amino acids. The germline V gene encodes CDR1 SGHTA and CDR2 FQGNSA. The CDR3 region is CASSLVGGDQETQYF. CDR3 in DNA: TGTGCCAGCAGCTTAGTCGGGGGAGACCAAGAGACCCAGTACTTC.

The chain links TRBV11-2 to TRBJ1-1, with D possibly matching TRBD1 (5 bases). The CDR3 length is 15 residues. Per the germline V gene, CDR1 is SGHAT and CDR2 is FQNNGV. V lost 6 bases to trimming and J lost 0 bases, with 14 bases between them. The CDR3 region is CASRGLWGMNTEAFF. The DNA of the CDR3 is TGTGCCAGCAGGGGGTTGTGGGGGATGAACACTGAAGCTTTCTTT.